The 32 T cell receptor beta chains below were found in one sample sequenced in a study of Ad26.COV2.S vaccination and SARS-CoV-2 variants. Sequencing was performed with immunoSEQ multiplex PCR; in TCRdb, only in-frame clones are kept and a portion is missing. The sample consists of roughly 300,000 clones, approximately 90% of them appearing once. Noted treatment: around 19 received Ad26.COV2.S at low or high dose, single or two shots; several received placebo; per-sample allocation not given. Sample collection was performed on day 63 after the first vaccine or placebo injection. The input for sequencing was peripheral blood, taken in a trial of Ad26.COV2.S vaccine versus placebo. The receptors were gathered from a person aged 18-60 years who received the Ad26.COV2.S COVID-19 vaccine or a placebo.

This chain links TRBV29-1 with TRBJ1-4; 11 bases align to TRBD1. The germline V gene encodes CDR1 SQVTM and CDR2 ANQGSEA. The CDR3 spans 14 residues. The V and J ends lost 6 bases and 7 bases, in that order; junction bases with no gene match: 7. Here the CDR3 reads CSVAPGTGGEKLFF. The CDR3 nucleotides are TGCAGCGTGGCCCCCGGGACAGGGGGTGAAAAACTGTTTTTT.

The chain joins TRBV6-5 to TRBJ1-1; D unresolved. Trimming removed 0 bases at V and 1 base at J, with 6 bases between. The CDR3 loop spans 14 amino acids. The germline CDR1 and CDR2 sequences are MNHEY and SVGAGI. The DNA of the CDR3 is TGTGCCAGCAGTTACTCGATGAGGAACACTGAAGCTTTCTTT. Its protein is CASSYSMRNTEAFF.

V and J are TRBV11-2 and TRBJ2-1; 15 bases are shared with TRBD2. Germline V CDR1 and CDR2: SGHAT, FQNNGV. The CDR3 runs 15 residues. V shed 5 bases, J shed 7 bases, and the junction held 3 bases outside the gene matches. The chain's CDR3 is CASSTGLAGGNEQFF. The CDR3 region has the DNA TGTGCCAGCAGCACCGGACTAGCGGGAGGGAATGAGCAGTTCTTC.

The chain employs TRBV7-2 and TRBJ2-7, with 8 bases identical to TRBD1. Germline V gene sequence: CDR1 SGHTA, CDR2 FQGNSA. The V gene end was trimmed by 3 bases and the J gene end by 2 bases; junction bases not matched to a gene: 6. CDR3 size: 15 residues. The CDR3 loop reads CASSFDRGSTYEQYF. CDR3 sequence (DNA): TGTGCCAGCAGCTTTGACAGGGGCTCCACCTACGAGCAGTACTTC.

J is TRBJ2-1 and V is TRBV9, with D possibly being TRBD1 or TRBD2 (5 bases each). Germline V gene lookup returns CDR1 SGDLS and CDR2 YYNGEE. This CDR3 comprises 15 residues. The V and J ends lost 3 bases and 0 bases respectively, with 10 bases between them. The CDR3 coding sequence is TGTGCCAGCAGCGGGGACCGTAGCTCCTACAATGAGCAGTTCTTC. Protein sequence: CASSGDRSSYNEQFF.

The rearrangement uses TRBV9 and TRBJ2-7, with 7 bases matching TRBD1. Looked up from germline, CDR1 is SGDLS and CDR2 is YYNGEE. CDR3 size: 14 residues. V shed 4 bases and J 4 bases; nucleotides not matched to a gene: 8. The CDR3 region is CASSPSGQWYEQYF. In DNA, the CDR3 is TGTGCCAGCAGCCCATCGGGACAGTGGTACGAGCAGTACTTC.

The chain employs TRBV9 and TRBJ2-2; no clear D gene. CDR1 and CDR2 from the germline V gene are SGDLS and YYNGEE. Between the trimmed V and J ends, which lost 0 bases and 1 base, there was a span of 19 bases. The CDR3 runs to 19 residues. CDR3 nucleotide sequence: TGTGCCAGCAGCGTAGCCGGCCATCCGACCGTTCAGAACACCGGGGAGCTGTTTTTT. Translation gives CASSVAGHPTVQNTGELFF.

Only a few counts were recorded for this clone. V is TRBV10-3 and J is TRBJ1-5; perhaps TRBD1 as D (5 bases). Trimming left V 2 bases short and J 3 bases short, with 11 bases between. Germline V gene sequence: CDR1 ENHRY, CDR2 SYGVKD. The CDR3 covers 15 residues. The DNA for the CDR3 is TGTGCCATCAGTGAGAGGGGTTTCGACAATCAGCCCCAGCATTTT. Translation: CAISERGFDNQPQHF.

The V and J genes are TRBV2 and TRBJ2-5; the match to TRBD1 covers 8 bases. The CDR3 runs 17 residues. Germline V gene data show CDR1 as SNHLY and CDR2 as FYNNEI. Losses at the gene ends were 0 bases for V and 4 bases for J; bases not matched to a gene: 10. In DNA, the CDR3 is TGTGCCAGCAGTGAAGCTCCGGACAGGGTCGGTGGAGAGACCCAGTACTTC. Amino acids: CASSEAPDRVGGETQYF.

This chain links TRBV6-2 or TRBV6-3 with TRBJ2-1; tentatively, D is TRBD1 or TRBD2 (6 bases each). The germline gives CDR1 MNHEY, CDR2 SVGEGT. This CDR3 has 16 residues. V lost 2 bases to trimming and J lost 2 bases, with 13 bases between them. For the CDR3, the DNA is TGTGCCAGCAGTTACGTCGGGGGCTTCGCCTACAATGAGCAGTTCTTC. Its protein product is CASSYVGGFAYNEQFF.

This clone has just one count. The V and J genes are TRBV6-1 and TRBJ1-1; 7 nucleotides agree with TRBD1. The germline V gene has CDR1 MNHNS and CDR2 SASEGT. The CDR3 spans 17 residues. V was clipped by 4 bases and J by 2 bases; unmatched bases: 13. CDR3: CASSGSWTGGINTEAFF. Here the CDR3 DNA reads TGTGCCAGCAGTGGGTCCTGGACAGGAGGTATAAACACTGAAGCTTTCTTT.

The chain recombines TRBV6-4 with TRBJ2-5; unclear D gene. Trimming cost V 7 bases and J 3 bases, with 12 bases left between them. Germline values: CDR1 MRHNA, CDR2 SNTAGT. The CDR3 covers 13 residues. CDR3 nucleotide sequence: TGTGCCAGCACTGGGCAAAAGAAAGAGACCCAGTACTTC. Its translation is CASTGQKKETQYF.

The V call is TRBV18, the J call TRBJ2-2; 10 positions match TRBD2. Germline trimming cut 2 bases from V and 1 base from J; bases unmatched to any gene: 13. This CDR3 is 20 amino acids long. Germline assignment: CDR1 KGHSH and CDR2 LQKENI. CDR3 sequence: CASSPTRPSGRALNTGELFF. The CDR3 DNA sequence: TGTGCCAGCTCACCAACCCGACCTAGCGGGAGAGCCTTGAACACCGGGGAGCTGTTTTTT.

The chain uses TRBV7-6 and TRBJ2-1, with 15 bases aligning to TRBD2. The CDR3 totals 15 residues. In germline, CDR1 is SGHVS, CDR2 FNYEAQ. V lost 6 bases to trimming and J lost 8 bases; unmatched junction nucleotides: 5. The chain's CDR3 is CASRRTSGGGDEQFF. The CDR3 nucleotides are TGTGCCAGCAGACGGACTAGCGGGGGGGGCGATGAGCAGTTCTTC.

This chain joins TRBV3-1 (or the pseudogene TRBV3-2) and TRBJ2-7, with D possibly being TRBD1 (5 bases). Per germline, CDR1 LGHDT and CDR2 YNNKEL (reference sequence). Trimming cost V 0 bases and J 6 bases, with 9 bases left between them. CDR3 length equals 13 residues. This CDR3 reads CASSQDRAVEQYF. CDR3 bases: TGTGCCAGCAGCCAAGACAGGGCGGTCGAGCAGTACTTC.

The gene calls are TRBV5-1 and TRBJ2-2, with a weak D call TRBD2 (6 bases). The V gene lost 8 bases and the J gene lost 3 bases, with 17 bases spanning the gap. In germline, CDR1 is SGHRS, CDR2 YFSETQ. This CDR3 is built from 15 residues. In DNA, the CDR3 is TGCGCCAGTACGGCGGGGATAGCCGACACCGGGGAGCTGTTTTTT. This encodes CASTAGIADTGELFF.

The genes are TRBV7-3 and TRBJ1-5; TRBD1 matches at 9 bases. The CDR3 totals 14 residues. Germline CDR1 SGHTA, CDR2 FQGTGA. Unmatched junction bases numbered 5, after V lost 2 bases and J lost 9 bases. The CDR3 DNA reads TGTGCCAGCAGCTTATGGGACAGGGTGCTGCCCCAGCATTTT. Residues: CASSLWDRVLPQHF.

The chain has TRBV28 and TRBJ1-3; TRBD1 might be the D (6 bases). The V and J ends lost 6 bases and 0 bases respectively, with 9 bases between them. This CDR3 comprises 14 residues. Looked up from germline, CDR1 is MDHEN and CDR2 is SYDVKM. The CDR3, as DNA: TGTGCCAGCAGGGAGACAGGCTCTGGAAACACCATATATTTT. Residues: CASRETGSGNTIYF.

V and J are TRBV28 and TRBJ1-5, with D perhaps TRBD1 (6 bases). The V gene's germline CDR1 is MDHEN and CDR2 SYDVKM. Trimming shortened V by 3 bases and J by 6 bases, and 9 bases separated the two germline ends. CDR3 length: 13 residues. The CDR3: CASSFWGAQPQHF. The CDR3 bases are TGTGCCAGCAGTTTCTGGGGGGCTCAGCCCCAGCATTTT. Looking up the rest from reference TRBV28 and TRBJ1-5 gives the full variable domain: DVKVTQSSRYLVKRTGEKVFLECVQDMDHENMFWYRQDPGLGLRLIYFSYDVKMKEKGDIPEGYSVSREKKERFSLILESASTNQTSMYLCASSFWGAQPQHFGDGTRLSIL.

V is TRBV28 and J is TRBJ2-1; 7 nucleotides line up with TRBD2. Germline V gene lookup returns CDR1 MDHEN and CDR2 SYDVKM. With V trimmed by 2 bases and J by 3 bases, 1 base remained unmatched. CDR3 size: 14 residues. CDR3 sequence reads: CASSLGGSYNEQFF. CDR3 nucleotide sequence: TGTGCCAGCAGTTTAGGCGGGAGCTACAATGAGCAGTTCTTC. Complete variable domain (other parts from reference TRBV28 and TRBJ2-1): DVKVTQSSRYLVKRTGEKVFLECVQDMDHENMFWYRQDPGLGLRLIYFSYDVKMKEKGDIPEGYSVSREKKERFSLILESASTNQTSMYLCASSLGGSYNEQFFGPGTRLTVL.

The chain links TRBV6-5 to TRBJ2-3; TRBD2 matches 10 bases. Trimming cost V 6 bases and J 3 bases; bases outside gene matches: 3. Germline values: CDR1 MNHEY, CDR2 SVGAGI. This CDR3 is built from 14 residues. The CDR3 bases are TGTGCCAGCAGGTCTAGCGGGAGTACAGATACGCAGTATTTT. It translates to CASRSSGSTDTQYF.

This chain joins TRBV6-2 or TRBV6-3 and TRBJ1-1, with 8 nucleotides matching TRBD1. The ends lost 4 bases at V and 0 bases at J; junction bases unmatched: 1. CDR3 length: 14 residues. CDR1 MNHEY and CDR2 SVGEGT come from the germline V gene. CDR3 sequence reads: CASSWGQVNTEAFF. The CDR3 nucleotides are TGTGCCAGCAGTTGGGGACAGGTGAACACTGAAGCTTTCTTT.

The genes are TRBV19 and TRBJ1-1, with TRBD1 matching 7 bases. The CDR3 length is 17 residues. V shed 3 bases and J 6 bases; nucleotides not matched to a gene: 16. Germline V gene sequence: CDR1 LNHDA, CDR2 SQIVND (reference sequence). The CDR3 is CASSMGQLRGLRPEAFF. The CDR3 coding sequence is TGTGCCAGTAGTATGGGACAGTTGAGAGGTTTAAGGCCTGAAGCTTTCTTT.

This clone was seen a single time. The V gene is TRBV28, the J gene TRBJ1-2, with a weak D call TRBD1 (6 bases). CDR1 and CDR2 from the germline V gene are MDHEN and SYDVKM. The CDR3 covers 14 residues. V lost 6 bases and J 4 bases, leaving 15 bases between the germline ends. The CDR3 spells CASRSSGRGYGYTF. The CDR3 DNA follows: TGTGCCAGCAGATCCTCAGGCAGGGGCTATGGCTACACCTTC.

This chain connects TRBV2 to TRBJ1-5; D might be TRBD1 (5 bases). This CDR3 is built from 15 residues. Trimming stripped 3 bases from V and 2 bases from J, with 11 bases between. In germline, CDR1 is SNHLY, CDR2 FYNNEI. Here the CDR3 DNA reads TGTGCCAGCAGTGACACGACAGTTCGCAATCAGCCCCAGCATTTT. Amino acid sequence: CASSDTTVRNQPQHF.

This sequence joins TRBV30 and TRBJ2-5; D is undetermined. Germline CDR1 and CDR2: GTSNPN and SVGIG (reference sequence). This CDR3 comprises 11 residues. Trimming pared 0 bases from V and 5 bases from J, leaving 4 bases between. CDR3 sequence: CAWSVSETQYF. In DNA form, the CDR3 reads TGTGCCTGGAGTGTTTCGGAGACCCAGTACTTC.

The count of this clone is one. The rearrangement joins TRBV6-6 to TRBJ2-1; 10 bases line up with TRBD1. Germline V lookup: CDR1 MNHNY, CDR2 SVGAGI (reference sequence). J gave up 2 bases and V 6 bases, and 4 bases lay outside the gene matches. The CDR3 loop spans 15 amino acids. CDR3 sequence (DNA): TGTGCCAGCAGAAGACAGGGGGCGCCCTACAATGAGCAGTTCTTC. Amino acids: CASRRQGAPYNEQFF.

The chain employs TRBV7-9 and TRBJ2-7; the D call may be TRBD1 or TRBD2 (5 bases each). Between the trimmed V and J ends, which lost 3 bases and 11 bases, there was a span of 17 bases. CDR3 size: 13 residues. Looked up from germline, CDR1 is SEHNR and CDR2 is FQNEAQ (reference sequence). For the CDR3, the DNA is TGTGCCAGCAGCTTGGGGACCGCTACCCGAGAGTACTTC. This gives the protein CASSLGTATREYF.

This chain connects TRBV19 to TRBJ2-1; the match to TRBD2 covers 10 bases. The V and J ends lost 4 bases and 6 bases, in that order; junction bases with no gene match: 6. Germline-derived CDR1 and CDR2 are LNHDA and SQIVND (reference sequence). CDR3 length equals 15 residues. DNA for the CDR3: TGTGCCAGTAGTACACTAGCGGGAAACCGCAATGAGCAGTTCTTC. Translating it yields CASSTLAGNRNEQFF. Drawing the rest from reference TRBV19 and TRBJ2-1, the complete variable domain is DGGITQSPKYLFRKEGQNVTLSCEQNLNHDAMYWYRQDPGQGLRLIYYSQIVNDFQKGDIAEGYSVSREKKESFPLTVTSAQKNPTAFYLCASSTLAGNRNEQFFGPGTRLTVL.

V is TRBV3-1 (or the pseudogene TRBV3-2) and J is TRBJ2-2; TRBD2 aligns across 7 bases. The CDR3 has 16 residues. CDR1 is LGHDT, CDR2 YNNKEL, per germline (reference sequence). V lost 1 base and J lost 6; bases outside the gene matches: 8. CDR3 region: CASSQGGGSTSGELFF. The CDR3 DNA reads TGTGCCAGCAGCCAAGGAGGCGGGAGTACGTCCGGGGAGCTGTTTTTT.

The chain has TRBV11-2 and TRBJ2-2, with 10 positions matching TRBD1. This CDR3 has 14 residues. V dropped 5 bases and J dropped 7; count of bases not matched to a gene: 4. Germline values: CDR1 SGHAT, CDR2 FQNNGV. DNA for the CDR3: TGTGCCAGCAGCCAAGACAGGGGGCACGGGGAGCTGTTTTTT. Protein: CASSQDRGHGELFF.

The CDR3, as DNA: TGTGCCATTACGGACAGGTCTACCTACAATGAGCAGTTCTTC. Translation gives CAITDRSTYNEQFF. V and J are TRBV7-9 and TRBJ2-1; 7 nucleotides align to TRBD1. The J segment lost 2 bases and the V segment lost 10 bases, leaving 8 bases of the junction unmatched. CDR1 is SEHNR and CDR2 is FQNEAQ in the germline V gene (reference sequence). The CDR3 has 14 amino acids.